Each of the 13 T cell receptor beta chains below was sequenced from the same sample in a study of shared clonotypes between healthy human individuals. The data were produced by immunoSEQ multiplex PCR, yet TCRdb's version contains in-frame clones alone and is incomplete. The repertoire has approximately 940,000 clones, about 80% of them found once; the top ten carry about 1.5%. What was sequenced was memory CD4+ T cells sorted from blood. The subset: CD45RA-negative fraction. The receptors shown here come from a man in his late teens or twenties in good health.

The chain carries TRBV9 and TRBJ2-3; D could derive from TRBD1 or TRBD2 (5 bases each). This CDR3 is 15 amino acids long. V was trimmed by 3 bases and J by 2 bases, leaving 13 bases between them. CDR1 is SGDLS and CDR2 is YYNGEE in the germline V gene. The CDR3 DNA reads as TGTGCCAGCAGCGCAGACCGGGACCCCACAGATACGCAGTATTTT. This translates into CASSADRDPTDTQYF.

This clone was seen only a few times. V gene TRBV5-6 combines with J gene TRBJ1-1; 7 bases match TRBD1. The CDR3 has 17 residues. Germline V gene sequence: CDR1 SGHDT, CDR2 YYEEEE. V trimming: 2 bases; J trimming: 1 base; junction bases outside the gene matches: 11. CDR3 sequence reads: CASSFPARQGRNTEAFF. In DNA, the CDR3 is TGTGCCAGCAGCTTCCCCGCCCGACAGGGAAGGAACACTGAAGCTTTCTTT.

The chain couples TRBV27 to TRBJ2-1, with D perhaps matching TRBD1 or TRBD2 (5 bases each). The germline CDR1 and CDR2 sequences are MNHEY and SMNVEV (reference sequence). V was pared by 3 bases and J by 6 bases, with 21 bases between. This CDR3 spans 17 amino acids. The CDR3 nucleotides are TGTGCCAGCAGTTTCGGGTTTGACGGTGAGGGACCCAATGAGCAGTTCTTC. It translates to CASSFGFDGEGPNEQFF.

The V call is TRBV11-2, the J call TRBJ2-5; 8 bases are shared with TRBD2. After removal of 5 bases from V and 2 bases from J, the junction contained 4 bases not matched to a gene. This CDR3 is 14 amino acids long. CDR1 is SGHAT and CDR2 is FQNNGV in the germline V gene. For the CDR3, the DNA is TGTGCCAGCAGCCCCGGGGGGGCTCAAGAGACCCAGTACTTC. It is translated as CASSPGGAQETQYF.

The chain couples TRBV5-1 to TRBJ2-5; possible D gene TRBD2, 5 bases. Looked up from germline, CDR1 is SGHRS and CDR2 is YFSETQ. The CDR3 is 13 amino acids. Deletions cut 4 bases from V and 1 base from J, with 8 bases between. The CDR3 region is CASSRGTQETQYF. The CDR3 DNA reads as TGCGCCAGCAGCCGGGGAACCCAAGAGACCCAGTACTTC. Combining the CDR3 with reference TRBV5-1 and TRBJ2-5 gives the whole variable domain KAGVTQTPRYLIKTRGQQVTLSCSPISGHRSVSWYQQTPGQGLQFLFEYFSETQRNKGNFPGRFSGRQFSNSRSEMNVSTLELGDSALYLCASSRGTQETQYFGPGTRLLVL.

The chain uses TRBV5-1 and TRBJ2-7; no firm D call. V was pared by 3 bases and J by 6 bases, with 4 bases between. The CDR3 is made up of 10 amino acids. Looked up from germline, CDR1 is SGHRS and CDR2 is YFSETQ. The CDR3 region is CASSWFEQYF. As DNA, the CDR3 is TGCGCCAGCAGCTGGTTCGAGCAGTACTTC.

The chain uses TRBV12-5 and TRBJ1-3; D is undetermined. Germline V gene lookup returns CDR1 LGHNT and CDR2 FRNRAP. CDR3 size: 14 residues. V was shortened by 1 base and J by 4 bases, with 8 bases between the two germline ends. CDR3 protein: CASGLGGYGNTIYF. The CDR3 bases are TGTGCTAGTGGTTTGGGAGGTTACGGAAACACCATATATTTT.

This clone was seen repeatedly, ten times or more. This chain connects TRBV19 to TRBJ1-6; 7 nucleotides align to TRBD1. The V segment lost 5 bases and the J segment 0 bases; nucleotides outside the gene matches: 7. Germline CDR1 and CDR2: LNHDA and SQIVND (reference sequence). The length of the CDR3 is 17 residues. The CDR3 bases are TGTGCCAGTAGTTCAGGGGGGGCGAGCTCCTATAATTCACCCCTCCACTTT. Protein product: CASSSGGASSYNSPLHF.

Concerning this clone itself: A much larger clone differs by one base, so this may be a read error. This rearrangement joins TRBV14 to TRBJ1-6, with 9 bases fitting TRBD1. With V trimmed by 4 bases and J by 5 bases, 0 bases remained unmatched. The length of the CDR3 is 14 residues. CDR1 and CDR2 (germline): SGHDN, FVKESK. CDR3 loop: CASSRQGDNSPLHF. In nucleotides, the CDR3 is TGTGCCAGCAGCCGACAGGGGGATAATTCACCCCTCCACTTT.

The chain employs TRBV5-1 and TRBJ1-2; D unclear. Germline V gene data show CDR1 as SGHRS and CDR2 as YFSETQ. Trimming shortened V by 7 bases and J by 8 bases, and 21 bases separated the two germline ends. This CDR3 has 14 residues. The CDR3 DNA reads as TGCGCCAGCTCTCTAGGGTTAAGAAGTGAGGGCTACACCTTC. This encodes CASSLGLRSEGYTF.

There are a few counts of this clone. The same CDR3 can be traced to other DNA sequences in this sample. V usage is TRBV5-1 and J usage is TRBJ2-2, with D tentatively TRBD2 (5 bases). The CDR3 loop spans 16 amino acids. With 0 bases removed from V and 0 bases from J, the gap between germline ends came to 9 bases. Germline CDR1 and CDR2: SGHRS and YFSETQ. CDR3 region: CASSLAGSANTGELFF. CDR3 in DNA: TGCGCCAGCAGCTTGGCGGGGAGCGCGAACACCGGGGAGCTGTTTTTT.

The genes are TRBV7-9 and TRBJ2-5; possible D gene TRBD2, 5 bases. Trimming took 4 bases from V and 5 from J, leaving 14 bases between them. The CDR3 length is 14 residues. The germline V gene has CDR1 SEHNR and CDR2 FQNEAQ (reference sequence). As DNA, the CDR3 is TGTGCCAGCAGCTCCTTGGAGGCCGGGGAGACCCAGTACTTC. Translated, it gives CASSSLEAGETQYF.

The chain employs TRBV18 and TRBJ1-5; TRBD1 matches 7 bases. The CDR3 has 15 residues. Per the germline V gene, CDR1 is KGHSH and CDR2 is LQKENI. The trim removed 5 bases at V and 0 bases at J, leaving 4 bases unmatched. The CDR3 region has the DNA TGTGCCAGCTCATCCGACAGGGTTAGCAATCAGCCCCAGCATTTT. The encoded protein is CASSSDRVSNQPQHF.